Listed here is a single T cell receptor (beta chain). J gave up 3 bases and V 0 bases, and 3 bases lay outside the gene matches. CDR3 size: 15 residues. In germline, CDR1 is LGHNA, CDR2 YSLEER. The data originate from a study of sequential checkpoint blockade in melanoma. Whole-study context: After both sequences, patients received maintenance nivolumab.

The method was immunoSEQ multiplex PCR; TCRdb's version includes in-frame clones alone and lacks a portion of them. In the table there are roughly 34,000 clones, around nine tenths of which are singletons. Stated treatment: randomized to nivolumab then ipilimumab (arm A) or the reverse (arm B). From thawed PBMCs, live CD3+CD8+ cells negative for CD19 and CD56 were sorted. The sample here was CD8+ T cells sorted from blood (inferred from file names), taken from a patient given nivolumab and ipilimumab in sequence. The chain links TRBV4-3 to TRBJ2-7; 9 bases align to TRBD2. The sequence came from a human donor with melanoma. CDR3 nucleotide sequence: TGCGCCAGCAGCCAAGATACTAGCGGGTTCTACGAGCAGTACTTC. This codes for CASSQDTSGFYEQYF.